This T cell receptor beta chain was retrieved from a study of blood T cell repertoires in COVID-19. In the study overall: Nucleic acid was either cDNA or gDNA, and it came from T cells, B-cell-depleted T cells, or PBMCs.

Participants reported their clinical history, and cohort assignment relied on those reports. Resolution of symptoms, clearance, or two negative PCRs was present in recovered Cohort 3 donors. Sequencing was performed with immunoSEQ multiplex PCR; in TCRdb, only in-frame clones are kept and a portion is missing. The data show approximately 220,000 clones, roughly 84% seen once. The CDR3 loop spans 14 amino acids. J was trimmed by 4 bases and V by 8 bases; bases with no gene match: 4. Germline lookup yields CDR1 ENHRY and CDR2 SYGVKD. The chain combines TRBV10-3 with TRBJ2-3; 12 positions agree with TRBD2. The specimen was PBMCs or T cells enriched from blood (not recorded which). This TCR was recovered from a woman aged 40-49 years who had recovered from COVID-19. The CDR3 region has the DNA TGTGCCATCGGCGGACTAGCGGGATCAGATACGCAGTATTTT. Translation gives CAIGGLAGSDTQYF.